The TCR beta chain under discussion was sequenced for a study of blood T cell repertoires in COVID-19. Turning to the study itself: There were acute and convalescent COVID-19 samples, and they came from the United States, Italy and Spain. T cells, B-cell-depleted T cells, or PBMCs provided the cDNA or gDNA that served as material.

Germline V gene sequence: CDR1 MDHEN, CDR2 SYDVKM. V was cut by 5 bases and J by 3 bases, with 11 bases left in between. The CDR3 consists of 13 residues. Authors' methods: It was from reference gene primer amplification that nucleated cell counts were estimated. Generated by immunoSEQ multiplex PCR, the TCRdb table keeps only in-frame clones and is missing some. For V, J and clone size, that table is used; D and trimming come from the DNA. The sample shows 100,000 to 150,000 clones, around 81% of them seen only once. Sequencing was carried out using peripheral blood. V and J are TRBV28 and TRBJ2-7; the D is unclear. The sequence was obtained from a woman in her forties or fifties with acute or convalescent COVID-19. The CDR3 coding sequence is TGTGCCAGCAGTAGGCGGATAGACTACGAGCAGTACTTC. It is translated as CASSRRIDYEQYF.